This TCR beta chain comes out of a study of vaccination and CD4 T cells after COVID-19. This CDR3 comprises 16 residues. Trimming took 5 bases from V and 7 from J; bases not matched to a gene: 14. At the Johns Hopkins FTIC core, DNA taken from cultured CD4+ T cells was sequenced by way of the Oncomine TCR Beta short-read assay. TCRdb reprocessed the PCR reads with MiXCR, giving one entry per CDR3 protein. The sample lists roughly 20,000 distinct CDR3 sequences, roughly 50% occurring once. About this clonotype: Its target is unknown.

The treatment was: 10-day PBMC culture with coronavirus spike peptide pools or control peptides (ViraFEST assay). The sequenced material came from CD4+ T cells from blood, cultured in vitro. The receptor was isolated from a human donor who had recovered from COVID-19. The gene calls are TRBV12-3 or TRBV12-4 and TRBJ2-4; 7 positions match TRBD2. CDR3 DNA sequence: TGTGCCAGCAGTCTTCGGGCGGTAGGGACTATCAACATTCAGTACTTC. Its protein product is CASSLRAVGTINIQYF.